The next 29 T cell receptor beta chains were all read from a single sample in a study of T cell responses to AZD1222 COVID-19 vaccine. TCRdb's table, derived via immunoSEQ multiplex PCR, lists solely in-frame clones and lacks some. The sample carries 130,000 or so clones, approximately 90% recorded once. Sequencing used peripheral blood, obtained 28 days after the second AZD1222 dose. These receptor sequences come from an adult who received the AZD1222 COVID-19 vaccine.

This clone was seen only once. The rearrangement uses TRBV15 and TRBJ1-5; D gene uncertain. Trimming cost V 9 bases and J 2 bases, with 14 bases left between them. Germline V gene lookup returns CDR1 LNHNV and CDR2 YYDKDF (reference sequence). The CDR3 loop spans 14 amino acids. CDR3 residues: CATMSPGGNQPQHF. For the CDR3, the DNA is TGTGCCACGATGTCCCCTGGCGGCAATCAGCCCCAGCATTTT. Together with reference TRBV15 and TRBJ1-5, the CDR3 gives the full variable domain: DAMVIQNPRYQVTQFGKPVTLSCSQTLNHNVMYWYQQKSSQAPKLLFHYYDKDFNNEADTPDNFQSRRPNTSFCFLDIRSPGLGDTAMYLCATMSPGGNQPQHFGDGTRLSIL.

The genes are TRBV6-1 and TRBJ1-5; D is ambiguous. The germline CDR1 and CDR2 sequences are MNHNS and SASEGT. The CDR3 is 14 residues long. V was trimmed by 0 bases and J by 4 bases, leaving 7 bases between them. CDR3: CASSEAARNQPQHF. In nucleotides, the CDR3 is TGTGCCAGCAGTGAAGCAGCCAGAAATCAGCCCCAGCATTTT.

The genes are TRBV3-1 (or the pseudogene TRBV3-2) and TRBJ2-1; TRBD2 matches at 10 bases. Germline V gene sequence: CDR1 LGHDT, CDR2 YNNKEL (reference sequence). CDR3 length: 22 residues. The V gene end was trimmed by 0 bases and the J gene end by 0 bases; junction bases not matched to a gene: 17. CDR3 DNA sequence: TGTGCCAGCAGCCAAGATGCGACGGCCGGGACTAGCGTTTATTTCTCCTACAATGAGCAGTTCTTC. This encodes CASSQDATAGTSVYFSYNEQFF.

The chain has TRBV25-1 and TRBJ1-2; D remains ambiguous. Trimming took off 3 bases at V and 3 bases at J, with 11 bases between the two ends. CDR3 size: 14 residues. Germline V gene data show CDR1 as MGHDK and CDR2 as SYGVNS. The DNA for the CDR3 is TGTGCCAGCAGTGAGGTTCAGCCCGACTATGGCTACACCTTC. Its translation is CASSEVQPDYGYTF.

The J gene is TRBJ1-5, the V gene TRBV24-1; a weak D match, TRBD1 (5 bases). The CDR3 contains 16 residues. V was pared by 2 bases and J by 5 bases, with 15 bases between. Looked up from germline, CDR1 is KGHDR and CDR2 is SFDVKD. In DNA form, the CDR3 reads TGTGCCACCAGTGATTCCTCACTTAGGGGCCATCAGCCCCAGCATTTT. It specifies CATSDSSLRGHQPQHF.

The chain employs TRBV29-1 and TRBJ2-1; 8 nucleotides agree with TRBD1. Germline-derived CDR1 and CDR2 are SQVTM and ANQGSEA. CDR3 length: 14 amino acids. V trimming: 6 bases; J trimming: 2 bases; junction bases outside the gene matches: 6. The CDR3 DNA reads TGCAGCGTAGGGACAGGTCGTCCCTACAATGAGCAGTTCTTC. Residues: CSVGTGRPYNEQFF.

V usage is TRBV28 and J usage is TRBJ2-7; 7 bases line up with TRBD1. CDR1 is MDHEN and CDR2 is SYDVKM in the germline V gene. CDR3 size: 14 residues. Germline trimming cut 4 bases from V and 0 bases from J; bases unmatched to any gene: 3. The CDR3 DNA sequence: TGTGCCAGCAGTTGGACAGGTTACTCCTACGAGCAGTACTTC. Its protein product is CASSWTGYSYEQYF.

The chain uses TRBV9 and TRBJ1-3; D is undetermined. The germline CDR1 and CDR2 sequences are SGDLS and YYNGEE. CDR3 length: 17 amino acids. V was cut by 0 bases and J by 0 bases, with 13 bases left in between. The CDR3 reads CASSVGVTLSSGNTIYF. The CDR3 nucleotides are TGTGCCAGCAGCGTAGGTGTGACTCTCAGCTCTGGAAACACCATATATTTT.

The genes are TRBV24-1 and TRBJ2-7; D gene uncertain. From germline, CDR1 is KGHDR and CDR2 SFDVKD. V was pared by 4 bases and J by 4 bases, with 4 bases between. The CDR3 runs 11 residues. The CDR3 sequence is CATSDGYEQYF. The DNA for the CDR3 is TGTGCCACCAGTGACGGATACGAGCAGTACTTC.

The V and J genes are TRBV4-2 and TRBJ1-5; 7 nucleotides line up with TRBD1. The trim removed 0 bases at V and 6 bases at J, leaving 2 bases unmatched. Germline loops: CDR1 LGHNA, CDR2 YNFKEQ. The CDR3 covers 14 residues. CDR3: CASSQERGRQPQHF. The CDR3, as DNA: TGTGCCAGCAGCCAAGAAAGGGGGCGTCAGCCCCAGCATTTT.

CDR3: CASRAGGNYGYTF. The CDR3 DNA reads TGTGCCAGCAGGGCAGGGGGTAACTATGGCTACACCTTC. This chain connects TRBV28 to TRBJ1-2, with TRBD1 matching over 7 bases. J was trimmed by 1 base and V by 6 bases; bases with no gene match: 2. Germline lookup yields CDR1 MDHEN and CDR2 SYDVKM. The CDR3 covers 13 residues.

The chain couples TRBV27 to TRBJ2-7, with D tentatively TRBD1 (6 bases). Trimming took 8 bases from V and 5 from J, leaving 22 bases between them. The germline CDR1 and CDR2 sequences are MNHEY and SMNVEV (reference sequence). This CDR3 is 15 amino acids long. The CDR3 coding sequence is TGTGCCAGCGGTCCCCCCTTTGGGGGCGAAGACGAGCAGTACTTC. Its translation: CASGPPFGGEDEQYF.

V usage is TRBV24-1 and J usage is TRBJ2-2, with D perhaps TRBD1 (5 bases). V shed 5 bases and J shed 8 bases, with 11 bases lying between them. This CDR3 is 13 amino acids long. The germline CDR1 and CDR2 sequences are KGHDR and SFDVKD. Here the CDR3 reads CATSVRGGGELFF. The CDR3 nucleotides are TGTGCCACCAGTGTAAGGGGTGGAGGGGAGCTGTTTTTT.

This chain connects TRBV24-1 to TRBJ2-1; no firm D call. The CDR3 is 12 amino acids. Germline-derived CDR1 and CDR2 are KGHDR and SFDVKD. V was shortened by 5 bases and J by 9 bases, with 10 bases between the two germline ends. CDR3 sequence: CATSVPGPEQFF. As DNA, the CDR3 is TGTGCCACCAGTGTTCCCGGGCCTGAGCAGTTCTTC.

The CDR3 nucleotides are TGCGCCAGCAGCCAAGACCCCACGGGCGGGGTCATCTATGGCTACACCTTC. Translating gives CASSQDPTGGVIYGYTF. This sequence joins TRBV4-1 and TRBJ1-2; D is ambiguous. V was shortened by 0 bases and J by 4 bases, with 18 bases between the two germline ends. The CDR3 runs 17 residues. Germline CDR1 is MGHRA and CDR2 is YSYEKL.

V and J are TRBV19 and TRBJ2-7, with 12 bases lining up with TRBD2. Per germline, CDR1 LNHDA and CDR2 SQIVND (reference sequence). The CDR3 has 14 amino acids. V was pared by 10 bases and J by 0 bases, with 4 bases of the junction left unmatched. Here the CDR3 reads CATRTSGISYEQYF. Written as DNA, the CDR3 is TGTGCCACAAGGACTAGCGGGATCTCCTACGAGCAGTACTTC.

J is TRBJ2-7 and V is TRBV7-6; 7 positions match TRBD1. The ends lost 5 bases at V and 2 bases at J; junction bases unmatched: 9. Germline CDR1 SGHVS, CDR2 FNYEAQ. This CDR3 has 15 residues. CDR3 sequence: CASSPRQGLTYEQYF. CDR3 nucleotides: TGTGCCAGCAGCCCAAGACAGGGCCTAACCTACGAGCAGTACTTC. Filled out from reference TRBV7-6 and TRBJ2-7, the complete variable domain reads GAGVSQSPRYKVTKRGQDVALRCDPISGHVSLYWYRQALGQGPEFLTYFNYEAQQDKSGLPNDRFSAERPEGSISTLTIQRTEQRDSAMYRCASSPRQGLTYEQYFGPGTRLTVT.

This clone was detected a few times. This chain connects TRBV21-1 to TRBJ2-2; the tabulated D call, TRBD2, remains unverified against the DNA. TRBV21-1 is a pseudogene segment. The CDR3 extends over 17 amino acids. The CDR3 DNA is TGTGCCAGCAGCAAAGGACTCTTGGGGAGGTTCACCGGGGAGCTGTTTTTT. It specifies CASSKGLLGRFTGELFF.

The chain has TRBV11-1 and TRBJ1-2, with 7 nucleotides matching TRBD1. The CDR3 consists of 14 residues. CDR1 is SGHAT and CDR2 is FQDESV in the germline V gene (reference sequence). V lost 5 bases to trimming and J lost 4 bases; unmatched junction nucleotides: 7. The CDR3 bases are TGTGCCAGCAGCCGACAGGGTGGAGGCTATGGCTACACCTTC. Protein sequence: CASSRQGGGYGYTF.

The V gene is TRBV10-3, the J gene TRBJ2-7, with D hard to call. CDR3 length: 12 amino acids. Trimming stripped 4 bases from V and 0 bases from J, with 4 bases between. Germline CDR1 reads ENHRY; CDR2 reads SYGVKD. The CDR3 loop reads CAISGDSYEQYF. In DNA form, the CDR3 reads TGTGCCATCAGTGGGGACTCCTACGAGCAGTACTTC.

The V and J genes are TRBV27 and TRBJ2-1; D remains ambiguous. V lost 5 bases, J lost 4 bases, and 9 bases lay in between. In germline, CDR1 is MNHEY, CDR2 SMNVEV (reference sequence). The CDR3 contains 13 residues. The CDR3 region has the DNA TGTGCCAGCAGTCTCACGGAGTACAATGAGCAGTTCTTC. Protein product: CASSLTEYNEQFF.

This clone appeared a few times. The chain couples TRBV19 to TRBJ1-3; D is unclear. Per the germline V gene, CDR1 is LNHDA and CDR2 is SQIVND (reference sequence). Trimming took off 2 bases at V and 2 bases at J, with 10 bases between the two ends. CDR3 size: 15 residues. The CDR3, as DNA: TGTGCCAGTAGTATAAGGTCCGGGGCTGGAAACACCATATATTTT. This sequence encodes CASSIRSGAGNTIYF. Drawing the rest from reference TRBV19 and TRBJ1-3, the complete variable domain is DGGITQSPKYLFRKEGQNVTLSCEQNLNHDAMYWYRQDPGQGLRLIYYSQIVNDFQKGDIAEGYSVSREKKESFPLTVTSAQKNPTAFYLCASSIRSGAGNTIYFGEGSWLTVV.

This rearrangement joins TRBV7-6 to TRBJ1-3; D gene uncertain. CDR3 length: 16 residues. V lost 4 bases, J lost 4 bases, and 17 bases lay in between. In germline, CDR1 is SGHVS, CDR2 FNYEAQ. The CDR3 DNA sequence: TGTGCCAGCAGCTCCTACAAAGTCAAAGGAGGAAACACCATATATTTT. Its translation is CASSSYKVKGGNTIYF.

The V call is TRBV12-3 or TRBV12-4, the J call TRBJ1-1; 7 nucleotides align to TRBD1. The CDR3 is made up of 12 amino acids. The junction had 5 bases not matched to a gene; V was cut back by 6 bases and J by 7 bases. The CDR3 here is CASRPRDSEAFF. The CDR3, as DNA: TGTGCCAGCAGACCCCGGGACAGTGAAGCTTTCTTT.

J is TRBJ2-7 and V is TRBV5-1, with D perhaps TRBD1 (7 bases). V gave up 0 bases and J gave up 0 bases, with 10 bases separating them. CDR1 SGHRS and CDR2 YFSETQ come from the germline V gene. The CDR3 consists of 15 residues. The CDR3 spells CASSLGQGLSYEQYF. The CDR3 coding sequence is TGCGCCAGCAGCTTGGGACAGGGACTCTCCTACGAGCAGTACTTC.

V and J are TRBV16 and TRBJ1-2; D is ambiguous. Germline V gene sequence: CDR1 KGHSY, CDR2 FQNENV. Trimming stripped 6 bases from V and 4 bases from J, with 21 bases between. The CDR3 spans 16 residues. CDR3: CASSRSQAPRTYGYTF. The CDR3 DNA follows: TGTGCCAGCAGTCGATCCCAAGCTCCTCGGACCTATGGCTACACCTTC.

The rearrangement links TRBV20-1 to TRBJ1-1; D unclear. The CDR3 has 11 amino acids. V shed 3 bases and J shed 0 bases, with 2 bases lying between them. Germline V gene data show CDR1 as DFQATT and CDR2 as SNEGSKA (reference sequence). CDR3 region: CSARLNTEAFF. The CDR3 DNA reads TGCAGTGCTAGGTTGAACACTGAAGCTTTCTTT.

The genes are TRBV25-1 and TRBJ1-5; D is perhaps TRBD1 (6 bases). Germline V gives CDR1 MGHDK, CDR2 SYGVNS. The CDR3 consists of 14 residues. V gave up 3 bases and J gave up 6 bases, with 12 bases separating them. This CDR3 is CASSDQGSPQPQHF. CDR3 DNA: TGTGCCAGCAGTGACCAGGGGTCCCCTCAGCCCCAGCATTTT. The whole variable domain, remainder taken from reference TRBV25-1 and TRBJ1-5, is EADIYQTPRYLVIGTGKKITLECSQTMGHDKMYWYQQDPGMELHLIHYSYGVNSTEKGDLSSESTVSRIRTEHFPLTLESARPSHTSQYLCASSDQGSPQPQHFGDGTRLSIL.

V and J are TRBV19 and TRBJ2-1; D is undetermined. Germline CDR1 and CDR2: LNHDA and SQIVND (reference sequence). V was pared by 7 bases and J by 3 bases, with 7 bases between. This CDR3 has 12 amino acids. CDR3 coding DNA: TGTGCCAGTACGGCCAACTACAATGAGCAGTTCTTC. Amino acid sequence: CASTANYNEQFF. The full variable domain, rest sourced from reference TRBV19 and TRBJ2-1, is DGGITQSPKYLFRKEGQNVTLSCEQNLNHDAMYWYRQDPGQGLRLIYYSQIVNDFQKGDIAEGYSVSREKKESFPLTVTSAQKNPTAFYLCASTANYNEQFFGPGTRLTVL.